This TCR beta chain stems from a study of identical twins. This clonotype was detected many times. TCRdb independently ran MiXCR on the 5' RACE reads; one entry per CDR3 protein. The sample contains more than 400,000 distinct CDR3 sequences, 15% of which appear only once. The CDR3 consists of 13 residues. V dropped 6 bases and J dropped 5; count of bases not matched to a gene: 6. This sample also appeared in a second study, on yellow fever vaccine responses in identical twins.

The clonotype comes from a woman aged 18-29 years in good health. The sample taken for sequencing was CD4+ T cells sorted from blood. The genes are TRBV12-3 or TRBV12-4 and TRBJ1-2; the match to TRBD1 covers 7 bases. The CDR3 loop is CASSLDRTYGYTF. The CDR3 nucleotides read TGTGCCAGCAGCCTGGACAGGACTTATGGCTACACCTTC.